The following is a T cell receptor (beta chain) sequence with its context. Antigen specificity is unknown. This entry belongs to a study of a mutant IDH1 vaccine in newly diagnosed glioma. For the study at large: Patients under treatment included around 60% males and 37.5% females and had a mean age of around 37 years. Study-wide results and limits: The authors found pseudoprogression apparently unrelated to changes in top peripheral T cell clonotypes.

The assay was immunoSEQ multiplex PCR, and TCRdb's table has in-frame clones only and misses some. The data contain about 22,000 clones, under 90% of them singletons. The time point is: week 11, during vaccination. Every vaccine dose comprised 300 ug of mutant IDH1 20-mer peptide plus topical imiquimod. Germline CDR1 reads SGHVS; CDR2 reads FQNEAQ. The V end was cut by 1 base, the J end by 1 base, with 10 bases between. The CDR3 covers 15 residues. The V gene is TRBV7-8, the J gene TRBJ1-1, with D perhaps TRBD1 (5 bases). The sequencing used PBMCs, collected from a glioma patient whose treatment included an IDH1 peptide vaccine. This TCR was sampled from a middle-aged woman with glioma. The CDR3 reads CASSLVGGSNTEAFF. The CDR3, as DNA: TGTGCCAGCAGCTTAGTGGGGGGGTCGAACACTGAAGCTTTCTTT.